Below are 31 T cell receptor beta chains sequenced from a single sample in a study of T cell responses to AZD1222 COVID-19 vaccine. Measured with immunoSEQ multiplex PCR; TCRdb has only the in-frame clones, and not every one. This sample has about 120,000 clones, with about 85% found just once. Source: peripheral blood, taken 28 days after the second AZD1222 dose. The source is an adult who received the AZD1222 COVID-19 vaccine.

The V gene is TRBV14, the J gene TRBJ1-1, with 8 bases identical to TRBD1. This CDR3 is built from 13 residues. Germline CDR1 reads SGHDN; CDR2 reads FVKESK. The V segment lost 3 bases and the J segment 8 bases; nucleotides outside the gene matches: 5. In nucleotides, the CDR3 is TGTGCCAGCAGCCAGAGGACAGGGACAGAAGCTTTCTTT. This encodes CASSQRTGTEAFF.

The V call is TRBV28, the J call TRBJ2-7; 10 positions agree with TRBD1. Germline CDR1 reads MDHEN; CDR2 reads SYDVKM. There are 15 residues in the CDR3. Losses at the gene ends were 5 bases for V and 6 bases for J; bases not matched to a gene: 10. The CDR3 nucleotides are TGTGCCAGCAGTGGAGCGGGGACAGGGGAGCCCGAGCAGTACTTC. The encoded protein is CASSGAGTGEPEQYF.

The sample holds one count of this clone. The rearrangement uses TRBV5-1 and TRBJ2-5; 7 positions match TRBD2. Trimming removed 0 bases from V and 5 bases from J; junction bases left unmatched: 4. This CDR3 is built from 14 residues. The germline V gene has CDR1 SGHRS and CDR2 YFSETQ. As DNA, the CDR3 is TGCGCCAGCAGCTTGGGAGCGGGGCTGGAGACCCAGTACTTC. This gives the protein CASSLGAGLETQYF. Variable domain in full (rest from reference TRBV5-1 and TRBJ2-5): KAGVTQTPRYLIKTRGQQVTLSCSPISGHRSVSWYQQTPGQGLQFLFEYFSETQRNKGNFPGRFSGRQFSNSRSEMNVSTLELGDSALYLCASSLGAGLETQYFGPGTRLLVL.

The V gene is TRBV21-1, the J gene TRBJ2-1. TRBV21-1 is a recognized pseudogene. CDR3 length: 16 residues. CDR3 in amino acids: CASTPLVGYFYNEQFF. CDR3 nucleotides: TGTGCCAGCACACCCTTAGTGGGATACTTCTACAATGAGCAGTTCTTC.

The chain uses TRBV27 and TRBJ1-6; possibly TRBD1 for D (5 bases). This CDR3 contains 16 residues. Deletions cut 5 bases from V and 4 bases from J, with 15 bases between. Looked up from germline, CDR1 is MNHEY and CDR2 is SMNVEV (reference sequence). CDR3 coding DNA: TGTGCCAGCAGTCGCGACAGTAGGTCTTATAATTCACCCCTCCACTTT. It codes for CASSRDSRSYNSPLHF.

CDR3 loop: CASSFRLAGSTDTQYF. The CDR3 DNA reads TGTGCCAGCAGCTTCAGACTAGCGGGGTCCACAGATACGCAGTATTTT. V usage is TRBV11-2 and J usage is TRBJ2-3, with 11 bases matching TRBD2. Germline V gene data show CDR1 as SGHAT and CDR2 as FQNNGV. The V and J ends lost 3 bases and 2 bases, in that order; junction bases with no gene match: 4. This CDR3 is 16 amino acids long.

As DNA, the CDR3 is TGTGCCAGCAGCCCGGGGGGTGGGAGTGAGCAGTTCTTC. It translates to CASSPGGGSEQFF. The rearrangement joins TRBV9 to TRBJ2-1; 7 bases align to TRBD2. The CDR3 is 13 residues long. Trimming cost V 4 bases and J 9 bases; bases outside gene matches: 7. Per the germline V gene, CDR1 is SGDLS and CDR2 is YYNGEE.

Worth noting for this clone: Within the sample, other DNA sequences also encode this same CDR3. The chain uses TRBV4-2 and TRBJ1-5, with D possibly matching TRBD1 (6 bases). The germline V gene has CDR1 LGHNA and CDR2 YNFKEQ. CDR3 length: 14 amino acids. V was pared by 1 base and J by 2 bases, with 6 bases between. For the CDR3, the DNA is TGTGCCAGCAGCCAAGGACAGGGCAATCAGCCCCAGCATTTT. Protein: CASSQGQGNQPQHF.

This clone was recorded a few times. The CDR3 sequence is CATRSWGVGELFF. CDR3 in DNA: TGTGCCACCCGAAGTTGGGGGGTCGGGGAGCTGTTTTTT. This chain joins TRBV19 and TRBJ2-2; D may be TRBD2 (6 bases). Trimming shortened V by 10 bases and J by 7 bases, and 16 bases separated the two germline ends. The CDR3 has 13 residues. Per germline, CDR1 LNHDA and CDR2 SQIVND (reference sequence).

The V gene is TRBV7-2, the J gene TRBJ2-6, with 8 bases fitting TRBD2. The CDR3 runs to 16 residues. Germline CDR1 SGHTA, CDR2 FQGNSA. V gave up 5 bases and J gave up 0 bases; unmatched junction bases: 3. The CDR3 is CASSARGGSGANVLTF. DNA of the CDR3: TGTGCCAGCAGCGCCCGGGGGGGCTCTGGGGCCAACGTCCTGACTTTC.

This sequence joins TRBV3-1 (or the pseudogene TRBV3-2) and TRBJ2-3, with 9 bases lining up with TRBD2. CDR1 is LGHDT, CDR2 YNNKEL, per germline (reference sequence). The CDR3 covers 16 residues. The V and J ends lost 3 bases and 4 bases, in that order; junction bases with no gene match: 8. DNA for the CDR3: TGTGCCAGCAGCCACAGACTAGCGGTGGTGCCAGATACGCAGTATTTT. This codes for CASSHRLAVVPDTQYF.

J is TRBJ1-1 and V is TRBV5-1; D gene ambiguous. Germline CDR1 SGHRS, CDR2 YFSETQ. The CDR3 is 13 residues long. V lost 4 bases, J lost 2 bases, and 9 bases lay in between. Here the CDR3 DNA reads TGCGCCAGCAGCCCCGGGATAAACACTGAAGCTTTCTTT. Protein product: CASSPGINTEAFF.

The chain carries TRBV19 and TRBJ1-1; maybe TRBD1 (5 bases). V dropped 1 base and J dropped 0 bases, with 9 bases sitting between them. Germline CDR1 is LNHDA and CDR2 is SQIVND (reference sequence). The CDR3 consists of 15 residues. In nucleotides, the CDR3 is TGTGCCAGTAGTATAGTTGCAGGGCTGAACACTGAAGCTTTCTTT. This codes for CASSIVAGLNTEAFF.

The chain carries TRBV19 and TRBJ2-5, with D perhaps TRBD1 or TRBD2 (5 bases each). The germline V gene has CDR1 LNHDA and CDR2 SQIVND (reference sequence). The germline V and J ends were trimmed by 6 bases and 1 base, with 18 bases remaining between them. This CDR3 is 16 amino acids long. This CDR3 reads CASRRTRRGLQETQYF. CDR3 coding DNA: TGTGCCAGTAGGAGAACACGACGGGGCCTCCAAGAGACCCAGTACTTC.

The chain employs TRBV5-1 and TRBJ1-4; D may be TRBD1 (5 bases). CDR3 length: 14 residues. Germline V gene sequence: CDR1 SGHRS, CDR2 YFSETQ. With 2 bases removed from V and 4 bases from J, the gap between germline ends came to 9 bases. The CDR3 DNA is TGCGCCAGCAGCTTAGGGACTTATAATGAAAAACTGTTTTTT. This translates into CASSLGTYNEKLFF.

The CDR3 bases are TGTGCCACCCTCCCCGGGACAGGGGAGACCCAGTACTTC. Protein: CATLPGTGETQYF. The V and J genes are TRBV10-3 and TRBJ2-5, with 9 bases matching TRBD1. The length of the CDR3 is 13 residues. V lost 10 bases, J lost 5 bases, and 8 bases stayed unmatched. The V gene's germline CDR1 is ENHRY and CDR2 SYGVKD.

This chain joins TRBV19 and TRBJ2-1, with 8 bases matching TRBD2. Looked up from germline, CDR1 is LNHDA and CDR2 is SQIVND (reference sequence). V shed 10 bases and J 7 bases; nucleotides not matched to a gene: 6. The CDR3 has 12 residues. CDR3 sequence reads: CATSAGDNEQFF. CDR3 coding DNA: TGTGCCACCTCAGCGGGGGATAATGAGCAGTTCTTC.

CDR3 coding DNA: TGCGCCAGCAGCCTAGAGGGGGTCTCCTATAATTCACCCCTCCACTTT. This translates into CASSLEGVSYNSPLHF. The gene calls are TRBV5-1 and TRBJ1-6, with TRBD1 as a possible D gene (6 bases). CDR1 and CDR2 from the germline V gene are SGHRS and YFSETQ. The CDR3 is made up of 16 amino acids. With 4 bases removed from V and 0 bases from J, the gap between germline ends came to 11 bases.

In its sample, this clone was seen once. CDR3 DNA sequence: TGTGCCAGCAGTTTTTCCCCAGCTGTCTACGTAGACCACGAGCAGTACTTC. It is translated as CASSFSPAVYVDHEQYF. V and J are TRBV28 and TRBJ2-7; D gene uncertain. Trimming removed 3 bases from V and 5 bases from J, with 23 bases in between. This CDR3 is built from 17 residues. In germline, CDR1 is MDHEN, CDR2 SYDVKM. Combining the CDR3 with reference TRBV28 and TRBJ2-7 gives the whole variable domain DVKVTQSSRYLVKRTGEKVFLECVQDMDHENMFWYRQDPGLGLRLIYFSYDVKMKEKGDIPEGYSVSREKKERFSLILESASTNQTSMYLCASSFSPAVYVDHEQYFGPGTRLTVT.

This clone was seen a few times. The V gene is TRBV6-5, the J gene TRBJ2-7; D not certain. The CDR3 has 11 amino acids. V shed 7 bases and J shed 7 bases, with 11 bases lying between them. Germline lookup yields CDR1 MNHEY and CDR2 SVGAGI. The CDR3 DNA reads TGTGCCAGCACCCAAGGGTGGGAGCAGTACTTC. Its translation: CASTQGWEQYF.

CDR3 loop: CASSLAGGQGAYEQYF. The CDR3 nucleotides are TGTGCCAGCAGCTTAGCGGGAGGACAGGGGGCGTACGAGCAGTACTTC. The chain has TRBV7-2 and TRBJ2-7; 11 positions match TRBD1. This CDR3 is 16 amino acids long. V dropped 0 bases and J dropped 4; count of bases not matched to a gene: 5. In germline, CDR1 is SGHTA, CDR2 FQGNSA.

This clone was observed a few times. The chain uses TRBV28 and TRBJ1-1; the match to TRBD1 covers 7 bases. V shed 6 bases, J shed 2 bases, and the junction held 9 bases outside the gene matches. Germline V gene data show CDR1 as MDHEN and CDR2 as SYDVKM. The CDR3 contains 15 residues. DNA for the CDR3: TGTGCCAGCAGACAGGGGACTGGGCCTAACACTGAAGCTTTCTTT. Translating it yields CASRQGTGPNTEAFF.

This rearrangement joins TRBV7-9 to TRBJ1-5; a possible D gene is TRBD1 (5 bases). Trimming removed 5 bases from V and 1 base from J, with 12 bases in between. CDR1 and CDR2 (germline): SEHNR, FQNEAQ (reference sequence). The CDR3 runs 15 residues. CDR3 sequence reads: CASSPEGRSNQPQHF. The CDR3 nucleotides are TGTGCCAGCAGCCCCGAGGGACGGAGCAATCAGCCCCAGCATTTT.

The gene calls are TRBV19 and TRBJ1-3; TRBD1 matches 12 bases. This CDR3 is 16 amino acids long. Germline assignment: CDR1 LNHDA and CDR2 SQIVND (reference sequence). V lost 10 bases, J lost 4 bases, and 11 bases stayed unmatched. DNA for the CDR3: TGTGCCACCAAAGGGACAGGGGGCTTTACGGGAAACACCATATATTTT. Protein: CATKGTGGFTGNTIYF.

This clone was observed once. V gene TRBV5-1 combines with J gene TRBJ1-1; D uncertain. Per germline, CDR1 SGHRS and CDR2 YFSETQ. The CDR3 extends over 14 amino acids. Between the trimmed V and J ends, which lost 0 bases and 1 base, there was a span of 7 bases. Written as DNA, the CDR3 is TGCGCCAGCAGCTTGGTCCATTCGAACACTGAAGCTTTCTTT. Encoded protein: CASSLVHSNTEAFF. Full variable domain (missing parts from reference TRBV5-1 and TRBJ1-1): KAGVTQTPRYLIKTRGQQVTLSCSPISGHRSVSWYQQTPGQGLQFLFEYFSETQRNKGNFPGRFSGRQFSNSRSEMNVSTLELGDSALYLCASSLVHSNTEAFFGQGTRLTVV.

The J gene is TRBJ1-3, the V gene TRBV14; unclear D gene. Germline V gene data show CDR1 as SGHDN and CDR2 as FVKESK. The V and J ends lost 3 bases and 0 bases respectively, with 6 bases between them. The CDR3 has 14 residues. In DNA, the CDR3 is TGTGCCAGCAGCCAGATGCCCTCTGGAAACACCATATATTTT. Translated: CASSQMPSGNTIYF.

This clone is medium-sized by share. J is TRBJ1-6 and V is TRBV6-4; the D gene is possibly TRBD1 (5 bases). CDR3 size: 14 residues. V shed 3 bases and J shed 6 bases, with 9 bases lying between them. Germline CDR1 and CDR2: MRHNA and SNTAGT. In DNA form, the CDR3 reads TGTGCCAGCAGTGAGGGGACGTTTAATTCACCCCTCCACTTT. It encodes CASSEGTFNSPLHF.

V is TRBV6-2 or TRBV6-3 and J is TRBJ2-7, with D tentatively TRBD1 (5 bases). V shed 0 bases and J shed 5 bases, with 14 bases lying between them. The CDR3 loop spans 15 amino acids. CDR1 is MNHEY, CDR2 SVGEGT, per germline. This CDR3 reads CASSYSFTGSDEQYF. The DNA for the CDR3 is TGTGCCAGCAGTTACTCTTTCACAGGTTCGGACGAGCAGTACTTC.

This chain joins TRBV5-1 and TRBJ1-3; no reliable D call. The CDR3 runs to 13 residues. Trimming left V 0 bases short and J 4 bases short, with 5 bases between. Germline V gene lookup returns CDR1 SGHRS and CDR2 YFSETQ. CDR3 amino acids: CASSLAGGNTIYF. The CDR3 DNA reads as TGCGCCAGCAGCTTGGCAGGCGGAAACACCATATATTTT.

V usage is TRBV5-4 and J usage is TRBJ2-5, with TRBD1 matching 10 bases. Germline V lookup: CDR1 SGHNT, CDR2 YYREEE (reference sequence). The CDR3 sequence is 15 residues long. J lost 2 bases, V lost 4 bases, and 5 bases had no gene match. The CDR3 spells CASSMRTGGQETQYF. Here the CDR3 DNA reads TGTGCCAGCAGCATGCGGACAGGGGGGCAAGAGACCCAGTACTTC.

This clone was seen only once. V usage is TRBV25-1 and J usage is TRBJ2-7, with D maybe TRBD2 (6 bases). Trimming took 4 bases from V and 0 from J, leaving 10 bases between them. The CDR3 has 14 amino acids. Germline V gene sequence: CDR1 MGHDK, CDR2 SYGVNS. CDR3: CASSATGSSYEQYF. CDR3 sequence (DNA): TGTGCCAGCAGTGCTACCGGGAGCTCCTACGAGCAGTACTTC.